This T cell receptor (beta chain) was documented in a study of T cells in tuberculosis. At the level of the study: CD1B tetramers identified T cells specific for mycobacterial lipid GMM. The study's findings and limits: GMM-specific TCRs were nearer to active tuberculosis alpha repertoires, suggesting expansion.

This clone showed up just once. The antigen is undetermined. Each donor contributed about 100,000 T cells on average, unsorted. V shed 1 base and J 8 bases; nucleotides not matched to a gene: 10. Germline CDR1 and CDR2: MGHRA and YSYEKL. The CDR3 length is 16 residues. Assay used: immunoSEQ multiplex PCR; TCRdb lists only in-frame clones, some missing. Among approximately 30,000 clones listed, more than 85% were seen once. Sequences were obtained from PBMCs. The receptor's source is a donor aged 10-30 years with latent tuberculosis or without tuberculosis infection. V and J are TRBV4-1 and TRBJ2-1; TRBD2 matches at 8 bases. This chain's CDR3 is CASSQVSGGLLDEQFF. CDR3 nucleotide sequence: TGCGCCAGCAGCCAAGTTTCGGGAGGGCTCTTGGATGAGCAGTTCTTC.